A single sample gave rise to the 8 T cell receptor beta chains below, sequenced in a study of T cell clonality in common variable immunodeficiency. The table came from immunoSEQ multiplex PCR; TCRdb's copy has only in-frame clones and leaves some out. The repertoire consists of tens of thousands of clones, none detected only once. Sequenced sample: peripheral blood mononuclear cells. All receptors derive from a person aged 18-70 years in good health.

This clone appeared many times. The read gets to within 3 residues of the CDR3 end, and the germline J gene fills in the rest. The chain couples TRBV28 to TRBJ2-7; TRBD2 matches 12 bases. The CDR3 covers 15 residues. J gave up 3 bases and V 5 bases, and 5 bases lay outside the gene matches. CDR1 is MDHEN and CDR2 is SYDVKM in the germline V gene. CDR3: CASSPGLAGIYEQYF. Incomplete CDR3 DNA: TGTGCCAGCAGTCCCGGACTAGCGGGGATCTACGAG.

This clone was picked up many times. The read gets to within 3 residues of the CDR3 end, and the germline J gene fills in the rest. This chain links TRBV4-1 with TRBJ2-7, with 10 bases fitting TRBD1. V lost 9 bases, J lost 5 bases, and 10 bases stayed unmatched. The CDR3 is 14 residues long. Per the germline V gene, CDR1 is MGHRA and CDR2 is YSYEKL. Partial CDR3 DNA: TGCGCCAGGAAAAGGGACAGGGGAATTAACGAG. Its translation: CARKRDRGINE. The CDR3, in full, reads CARKRDRGINEQYF.

This clone was observed many times. The CDR3 end falls 3 residues outside the read, so it is completed with the germline J gene. V gene TRBV5-1 combines with J gene TRBJ2-1; D call uncertain. This CDR3 has 13 residues. V was cut by 0 bases and J by 5 bases, with 6 bases left in between. CDR1 is SGHRS, CDR2 YFSETQ, per germline. CDR3 region: CASSLDLDNEQFF. The DNA read from the CDR3 is TGCGCCAGCAGCTTGGACTTAGACAATGAG.

For this clone: The CDR3 end falls 3 residues outside the read, so it is completed with the germline J gene. The V call is TRBV7-6, the J call TRBJ2-2; TRBD2 aligns across 7 bases. The CDR3 spans 14 residues. Germline V lookup: CDR1 SGHVS, CDR2 FNYEAQ. The CDR3 protein is CASSLMGGNSPLFF. The part of the CDR3 DNA that was read is TGTGCCAGCAGCTTAATGGGGGGGAATTCACCG.

Regarding this clone: Coverage ceases 3 residues before the CDR3 finishes, and the germline J gene fills in the end. The chain links TRBV11-1 to TRBJ2-7; tentative D call: TRBD1 (6 bases). This CDR3 spans 14 amino acids. Trimming pared 4 bases from V and 0 bases from J, leaving 10 bases between. Looked up from germline, CDR1 is SGHAT and CDR2 is FQDESV (reference sequence). The DNA read from the CDR3 is TGTGCCAGCAGCTGGACAGCAGGCTCCTACGAG. This translates into CASSWTAGSYE. The CDR3 in full is CASSWTAGSYEQYF.

This clone was picked up many times. The read finishes 3 residues shy of the CDR3 end, and the germline J gene is used to complete it. The gene calls are TRBV5-4 and TRBJ2-1; D is undetermined. V lost 0 bases and J 8 bases, leaving 9 bases between the germline ends. This CDR3 has 13 amino acids. Germline lookup yields CDR1 SGHNT and CDR2 YYREEE (reference sequence). CDR3 DNA, as far as it was read: TGTGCCAGCAGCTTGGCTCCTCTTTATGAG. Its translation: CASSLAPLYE. The full CDR3 protein reads CASSLAPLYEQFF.

In this sample, this clone turned up many times. With the read ending 3 residues before the CDR3 end, the germline J gene is used to fill in that end. The chain uses TRBV20-1 and TRBJ1-4; 7 positions agree with TRBD1. There are 15 residues in the CDR3. Per the germline V gene, CDR1 is DFQATT and CDR2 is SNEGSKA (reference sequence). With V trimmed by 0 bases and J by 8 bases, 9 bases remained unmatched. Partial CDR3 DNA: TGCAGTGCTAGAGATGTGTCAGGGGGTGGCGAAAAA. Translated, it gives CSARDVSGGGEK. The entire CDR3 is CSARDVSGGGEKLFF.

This clone was counted ten times or more. The read ends 3 residues early relative to the CDR3; the germline J gene fills the gap. The chain is built from TRBV18 and TRBJ2-1; 13 nucleotides match TRBD2. The ends lost 1 base at V and 5 bases at J; junction bases unmatched: 5. The CDR3 has 17 amino acids. In germline, CDR1 is KGHSH, CDR2 LQKENI. CDR3 residues: CASSPLRTSGRNNEQFF. The sequenced part of the CDR3 DNA is TGTGCCAGCTCACCACTGAGGACTAGCGGGAGAAACAATGAG.